Following are 21 T cell receptor beta chains from one sample sequenced in a study of T-cell reconstitution after alpha-beta-depleted transplantation in children. Unique molecular identifiers were used in preparing the TCRbeta library. TCRdb redid the calling of the PCR reads with MiXCR, one entry per CDR3 protein. The table has about 440,000 distinct CDR3 sequences, approximately 41% seen once. Material: PBMCs, obtained before TCRalphabeta/CD19-depleted stem cell transplant. The source is a girl aged 2-10 years with aplastic anemia, due to receive a stem cell transplant.

This clonotype has at least ten counts. The chain employs TRBV5-6 and TRBJ2-1; possibly TRBD2 for D (5 bases). The CDR3 sequence is 15 residues long. Per the germline V gene, CDR1 is SGHDT and CDR2 is YYEEEE. Trimming took off 0 bases at V and 5 bases at J, with 12 bases between the two ends. CDR3 sequence reads: CASSLGTPINNEQFF. As DNA, the CDR3 is TGTGCCAGCAGCTTGGGGACTCCTATAAACAATGAGCAGTTCTTC.

This clonotype was observed at least ten times. This chain uses TRBV5-1 with TRBJ2-2; no definite D call. This CDR3 is built from 16 residues. V was cut by 4 bases and J by 7 bases, with 20 bases left in between. Germline V gene data show CDR1 as SGHRS and CDR2 as YFSETQ. The CDR3 is CASSPTGPRRDGELFF. The CDR3 DNA reads as TGCGCCAGCAGCCCCACTGGGCCGAGGCGTGACGGGGAGCTGTTTTTT.

Written as DNA, the CDR3 is TGCAGTGCTAGATTAGTAGCGATCTACAATGAGCAGTTCTTC. It codes for CSARLVAIYNEQFF. The chain carries TRBV20-1 and TRBJ2-1, with D perhaps matching TRBD2 (5 bases). Germline lookup yields CDR1 DFQATT and CDR2 SNEGSKA (reference sequence). V was cut by 2 bases and J by 3 bases, with 11 bases left in between. This CDR3 contains 14 residues.

This rearrangement joins TRBV10-3 to TRBJ1-2; the D gene is possibly TRBD1 (6 bases). With 3 bases removed from V and 4 bases from J, the gap between germline ends came to 12 bases. Germline V gene lookup returns CDR1 ENHRY and CDR2 SYGVKD. This CDR3 spans 14 amino acids. The CDR3 protein is CAISDTGRGYGYTF. The CDR3 coding sequence is TGTGCCATCAGTGACACCGGCAGGGGCTATGGCTACACCTTC.

V is TRBV5-1 and J is TRBJ2-5; 7 nucleotides match TRBD2. The CDR3 sequence is 16 residues long. J was trimmed by 4 bases and V by 1 base; bases with no gene match: 10. Germline CDR1 and CDR2: SGHRS and YFSETQ. This chain's CDR3 is CASSLMAGVRIETQYF. The CDR3 region has the DNA TGCGCCAGCAGCTTGATGGCGGGGGTCCGGATAGAGACCCAGTACTTC.

The V and J genes are TRBV10-3 and TRBJ2-7; tentatively, D is TRBD1 (6 bases). The length of the CDR3 is 15 residues. V shed 3 bases and J shed 2 bases, with 14 bases lying between them. Germline V gives CDR1 ENHRY, CDR2 SYGVKD. The CDR3 here is CAISDLLAGAYEQYF. As DNA, the CDR3 is TGTGCCATCAGTGATCTCCTGGCAGGGGCCTACGAGCAGTACTTC.

The chain couples TRBV20-1 to TRBJ1-2; 9 bases map to TRBD1. The germline V gene has CDR1 DFQATT and CDR2 SNEGSKA (reference sequence). V lost 6 bases to trimming and J lost 5 bases; unmatched junction nucleotides: 7. The CDR3 has 13 amino acids. The CDR3 protein is CSATQGADYGYTF. The CDR3 DNA sequence: TGCAGTGCCACACAGGGGGCCGATTATGGCTACACCTTC.

This clonotype was recorded at least ten times. This chain connects TRBV5-1 to TRBJ2-1, with D hard to call. Per germline, CDR1 SGHRS and CDR2 YFSETQ. Trimming stripped 0 bases from V and 3 bases from J, with 16 bases between. The CDR3 has 17 residues. Written as DNA, the CDR3 is TGCGCCAGCAGCTTGGTGGGATTAAGAGAGAGCTACAATGAGCAGTTCTTC. It specifies CASSLVGLRESYNEQFF.

The rearrangement links TRBV29-1 to TRBJ1-1, with D tentatively TRBD1 (5 bases). Germline V gene data show CDR1 as SQVTM and CDR2 as ANQGSEA. Trimming took off 6 bases at V and 7 bases at J, with 21 bases between the two ends. The CDR3 contains 14 residues. The DNA for the CDR3 is TGCAGCGTAGTCGAAGAGTGGGGACCGGGTGAAGCTTTCTTT. It translates to CSVVEEWGPGEAFF.

The V and J genes are TRBV5-1 and TRBJ2-1; D possibly corresponds to TRBD1 (5 bases). This CDR3 is 13 amino acids long. V shed 6 bases and J shed 1 base, with 8 bases lying between them. CDR1 is SGHRS, CDR2 YFSETQ, per germline. The CDR3 nucleotides are TGCGCCAGCAAGGGGCGTTCCTACAATGAGCAGTTCTTC. Translating gives CASKGRSYNEQFF.

The rearrangement joins TRBV12-3 or TRBV12-4 to TRBJ1-5; a weak D match, TRBD1 (5 bases). V lost 5 bases to trimming and J lost 1 base, with 21 bases between them. CDR3 length: 18 amino acids. CDR3 protein: CASSDSARVVRSNQPQHF. For the CDR3, the DNA is TGTGCCAGCAGTGACTCCGCCAGGGTGGTAAGGAGCAATCAGCCCCAGCATTTT.

J is TRBJ1-1 and V is TRBV29-1, with D unclear. Per germline, CDR1 SQVTM and CDR2 ANQGSEA. The CDR3 contains 11 residues. V lost 6 bases to trimming and J lost 4 bases, with 9 bases between them. The CDR3, as DNA: TGCAGCGTGGGTATGGGCACTGAAGCTTTCTTT. Amino acid sequence: CSVGMGTEAFF. The complete variable domain, with remaining parts taken from reference TRBV29-1 and TRBJ1-1, reads SAVISQKPSRDICQRGTSLTIQCQVDSQVTMMFWYRQQPGQSLTLIATANQGSEATYESGFVIDKFPISRPNLTFSTLTVSNMSPEDSSIYLCSVGMGTEAFFGQGTRLTVV.

This chain connects TRBV5-1 to TRBJ2-6, with 9 bases fitting TRBD1. Germline CDR1 SGHRS, CDR2 YFSETQ. This CDR3 region has 19 residues. The V segment lost 6 bases and the J segment 0 bases; nucleotides outside the gene matches: 13. This CDR3 is CASTPSHRGPHSGANVLTF. Here the CDR3 DNA reads TGCGCCAGCACCCCCTCTCACAGGGGGCCCCACTCTGGGGCCAACGTCCTGACTTTC.

J is TRBJ2-7 and V is TRBV7-9; TRBD2 matches 12 bases. This CDR3 is 16 amino acids long. Germline lookup yields CDR1 SEHNR and CDR2 FQNEAQ (reference sequence). V shed 5 bases, J shed 3 bases, and the junction held 8 bases outside the gene matches. The CDR3 DNA sequence: TGTGCCAGCAGCCCCCCTAGCGGGAGGGCCCACTACGAGCAGTACTTC. Protein: CASSPPSGRAHYEQYF.

This clonotype was recorded at least ten times. V and J are TRBV6-4 and TRBJ2-4; D is perhaps TRBD2 (5 bases). The CDR3 consists of 19 residues. Germline CDR1 reads MRHNA; CDR2 reads SNTAGT. Trimming removed 0 bases from V and 3 bases from J, with 21 bases in between. For the CDR3, the DNA is TGTGCCAGCAGTGACTCCTCCTCGGGCCTTCGGGGTAGCAAAAACATTCAGTACTTC. It codes for CASSDSSSGLRGSKNIQYF.

The chain links TRBV6-5 to TRBJ1-5; D gene ambiguous. V dropped 0 bases and J dropped 4 bases, with 4 bases sitting between them. CDR1 and CDR2 (germline): MNHEY, SVGAGI. CDR3 length: 13 residues. CDR3 sequence reads: CASSYSHNQPQHF. CDR3 coding DNA: TGTGCCAGCAGTTACTCGCATAATCAGCCCCAGCATTTT.

The chain links TRBV15 to TRBJ2-3, with 8 bases aligning to TRBD1. V was clipped by 6 bases and J by 3 bases; unmatched bases: 20. CDR3 length: 19 residues. The germline gives CDR1 LNHNV, CDR2 YYDKDF (reference sequence). This chain's CDR3 is CATSKPRDRNFLSTDTQYF. In DNA form, the CDR3 reads TGTGCCACCAGTAAACCCCGGGACAGGAATTTTTTATCGACAGATACGCAGTATTTT.

V is TRBV7-2 and J is TRBJ2-5; 12 bases fit TRBD2. The V gene's germline CDR1 is SGHTA and CDR2 FQGNSA. The CDR3 consists of 13 residues. CDR3 bases: TGTGTAACTAGCGGGGGGAGGACAGAGACCCAGTACTTC. Its protein is CVTSGGRTETQYF. The complete variable domain, with remaining parts taken from reference TRBV7-2 and TRBJ2-5, reads GAGVSQSPSNKVTEKGKDVELRCDPISGHTALYWYRQSLGQGLEFLIYFQGNSAPDKSGLPSDRFSAERTGGSVSTLTIQRTQQEDSAVYLCVTSGGRTETQYFGPGTRLLVL.

V gene TRBV18 combines with J gene TRBJ2-3, with 8 positions matching TRBD1. The CDR3 consists of 19 residues. CDR1 is KGHSH and CDR2 is LQKENI in the germline V gene. V shed 3 bases and J 6 bases; nucleotides not matched to a gene: 20. CDR3 region: CASSPIQVRPGGRGDTQYF. DNA of the CDR3: TGTGCCAGCTCACCGATTCAGGTTCGGCCAGGGGGCCGGGGTGATACGCAGTATTTT.

The chain recombines TRBV20-1 with TRBJ2-3, with no clear D. V was clipped by 0 bases and J by 4 bases, with 11 bases between them. The V gene's germline CDR1 is DFQATT and CDR2 SNEGSKA (reference sequence). The CDR3 extends over 14 amino acids. Written as DNA, the CDR3 is TGCAGTGCTAGAGATCGCACTGGGGCAGATACGCAGTATTTT. It specifies CSARDRTGADTQYF.

Points on this clonotype: The junction does not match germline at one end; this may be a read error. The chain employs TRBV7-2 and TRBJ2-5; TRBD2 matches 13 bases. Germline V gene sequence: CDR1 SGHTA, CDR2 FQGNSA. There are 17 residues in the CDR3. The CDR3 DNA reads as TGTGCCAGCAGCTTATTGGGACTAGCGGGGTTAGGGGAGACACAGTACTTC. As protein: CASSLLGLAGLGETQYF.